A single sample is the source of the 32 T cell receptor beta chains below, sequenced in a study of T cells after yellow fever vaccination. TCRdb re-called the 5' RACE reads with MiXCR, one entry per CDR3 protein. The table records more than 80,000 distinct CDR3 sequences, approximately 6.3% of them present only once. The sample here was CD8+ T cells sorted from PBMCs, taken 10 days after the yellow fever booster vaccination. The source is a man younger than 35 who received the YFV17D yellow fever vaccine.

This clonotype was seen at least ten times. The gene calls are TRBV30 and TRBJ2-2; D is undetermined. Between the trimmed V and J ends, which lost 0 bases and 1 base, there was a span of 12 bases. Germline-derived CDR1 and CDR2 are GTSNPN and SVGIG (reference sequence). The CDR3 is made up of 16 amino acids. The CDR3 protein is CAWSVRQALNTGELFF. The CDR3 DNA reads TGTGCCTGGAGTGTAAGGCAGGCCTTGAACACCGGGGAGCTGTTTTTT.

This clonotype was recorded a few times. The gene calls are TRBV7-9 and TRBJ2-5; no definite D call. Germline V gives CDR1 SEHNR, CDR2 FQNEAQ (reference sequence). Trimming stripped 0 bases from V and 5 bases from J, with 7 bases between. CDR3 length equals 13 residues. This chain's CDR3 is CASSLAIPETQYF. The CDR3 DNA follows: TGTGCCAGCAGCTTAGCTATCCCGGAGACCCAGTACTTC.

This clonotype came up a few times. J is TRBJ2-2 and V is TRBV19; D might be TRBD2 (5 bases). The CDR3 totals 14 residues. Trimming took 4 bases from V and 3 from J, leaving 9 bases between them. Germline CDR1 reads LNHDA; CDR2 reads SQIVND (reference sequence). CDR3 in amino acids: CASSNGIHTGELFF. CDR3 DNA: TGTGCCAGTAGTAACGGGATCCACACCGGGGAGCTGTTTTTT. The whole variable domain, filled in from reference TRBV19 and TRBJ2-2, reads DGGITQSPKYLFRKEGQNVTLSCEQNLNHDAMYWYRQDPGQGLRLIYYSQIVNDFQKGDIAEGYSVSREKKESFPLTVTSAQKNPTAFYLCASSNGIHTGELFFGEGSRLTVL.

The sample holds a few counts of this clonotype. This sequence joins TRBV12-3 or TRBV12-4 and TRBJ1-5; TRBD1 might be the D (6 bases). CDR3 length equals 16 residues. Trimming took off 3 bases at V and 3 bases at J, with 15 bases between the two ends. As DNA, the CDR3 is TGTGCCAGCAGTTTTGACGGTCGGGACAACAATCAGCCCCAGCATTTT. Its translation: CASSFDGRDNNQPQHF.

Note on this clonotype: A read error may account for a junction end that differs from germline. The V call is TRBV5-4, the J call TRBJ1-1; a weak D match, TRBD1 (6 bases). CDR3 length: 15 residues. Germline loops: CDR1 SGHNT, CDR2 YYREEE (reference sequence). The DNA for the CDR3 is TGTGCCAGCAGCTTGGGTCACAGGGTTAACAATGAAGCTTTCTTT. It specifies CASSLGHRVNNEAFF. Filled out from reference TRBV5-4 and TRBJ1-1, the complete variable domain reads ETGVTQSPTHLIKTRGQQVTLRCSSQSGHNTVSWYQQALGQGPQFIFQYYREEENGRGNFPPRFSGLQFPNYSSELNVNALELDDSALYLCASSLGHRVNNEAFFGQGTRLTVV.

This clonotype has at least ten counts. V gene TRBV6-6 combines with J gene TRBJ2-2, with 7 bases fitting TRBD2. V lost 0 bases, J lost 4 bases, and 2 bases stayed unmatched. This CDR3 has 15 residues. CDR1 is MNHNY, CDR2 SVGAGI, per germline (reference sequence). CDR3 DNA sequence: TGTGCCAGCAGTTACTCGGGGAGGGGCACCGGGGAGCTGTTTTTT. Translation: CASSYSGRGTGELFF.

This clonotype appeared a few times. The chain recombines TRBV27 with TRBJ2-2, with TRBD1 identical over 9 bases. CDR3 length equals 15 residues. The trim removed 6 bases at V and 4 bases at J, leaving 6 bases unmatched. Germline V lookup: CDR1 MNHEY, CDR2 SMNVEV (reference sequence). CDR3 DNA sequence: TGTGCCAGCAGGGACAGGGGATTTCGCACCGGGGAGCTGTTTTTT. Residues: CASRDRGFRTGELFF.

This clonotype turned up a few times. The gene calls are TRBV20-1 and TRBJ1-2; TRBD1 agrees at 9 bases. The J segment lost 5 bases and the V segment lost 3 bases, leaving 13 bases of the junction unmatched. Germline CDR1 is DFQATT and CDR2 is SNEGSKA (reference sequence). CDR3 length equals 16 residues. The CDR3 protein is CSARFPGQGRWYGYTF. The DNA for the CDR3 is TGCAGTGCTAGGTTCCCTGGACAGGGGCGTTGGTATGGCTACACCTTC.

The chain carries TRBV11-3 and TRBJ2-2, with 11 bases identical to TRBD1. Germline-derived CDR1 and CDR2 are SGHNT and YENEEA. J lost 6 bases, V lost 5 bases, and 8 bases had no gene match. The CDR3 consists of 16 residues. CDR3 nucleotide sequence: TGTGCCAGCAGCACCGACGAGGGACAGGGGGCCGGGGAGCTGTTTTTT. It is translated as CASSTDEGQGAGELFF.

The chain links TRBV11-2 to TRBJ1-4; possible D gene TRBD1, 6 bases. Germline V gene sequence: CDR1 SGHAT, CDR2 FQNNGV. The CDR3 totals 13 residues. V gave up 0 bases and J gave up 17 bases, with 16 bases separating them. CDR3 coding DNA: TGTGCCAGCAGCTTAGAGGGCGGAGCAGGGGTATTTTTT. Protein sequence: CASSLEGGAGVFF.

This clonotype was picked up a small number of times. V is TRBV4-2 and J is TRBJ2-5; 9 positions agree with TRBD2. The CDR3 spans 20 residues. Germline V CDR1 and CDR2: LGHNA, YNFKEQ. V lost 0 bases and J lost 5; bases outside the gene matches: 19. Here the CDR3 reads CASSQESVSTSGLFGETQYF. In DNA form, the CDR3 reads TGTGCCAGCAGCCAAGAATCGGTTTCCACTAGCGGGCTCTTTGGGGAGACCCAGTACTTC.

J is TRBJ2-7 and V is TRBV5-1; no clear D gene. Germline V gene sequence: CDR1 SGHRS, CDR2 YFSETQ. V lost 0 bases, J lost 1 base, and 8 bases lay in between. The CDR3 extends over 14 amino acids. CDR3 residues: CASSLGQQSYEQYF. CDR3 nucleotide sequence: TGCGCCAGCAGCTTGGGGCAGCAATCCTACGAGCAGTACTTC.

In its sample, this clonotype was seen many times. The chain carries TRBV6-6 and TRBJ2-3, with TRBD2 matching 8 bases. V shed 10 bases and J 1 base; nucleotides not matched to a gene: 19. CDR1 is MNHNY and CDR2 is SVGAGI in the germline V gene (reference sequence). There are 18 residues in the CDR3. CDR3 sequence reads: CATTDSPLAGLRTDTQYF. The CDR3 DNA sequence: TGTGCCACGACAGATTCCCCCCTAGCGGGTCTCCGCACAGATACGCAGTATTTT.

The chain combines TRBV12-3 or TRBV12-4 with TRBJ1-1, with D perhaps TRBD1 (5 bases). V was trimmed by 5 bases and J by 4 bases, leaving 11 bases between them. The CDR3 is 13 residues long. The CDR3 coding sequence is TGTGCCAGCAGTGCAGGGCCTACCACTGAAGCTTTCTTT. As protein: CASSAGPTTEAFF.

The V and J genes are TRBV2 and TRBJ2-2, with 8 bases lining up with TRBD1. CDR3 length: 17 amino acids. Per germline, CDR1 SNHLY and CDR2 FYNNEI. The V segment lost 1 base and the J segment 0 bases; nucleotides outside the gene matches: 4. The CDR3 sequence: CASSEVQGATNTGELFF. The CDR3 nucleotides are TGTGCCAGCAGTGAAGTTCAGGGGGCGACGAACACCGGGGAGCTGTTTTTT.

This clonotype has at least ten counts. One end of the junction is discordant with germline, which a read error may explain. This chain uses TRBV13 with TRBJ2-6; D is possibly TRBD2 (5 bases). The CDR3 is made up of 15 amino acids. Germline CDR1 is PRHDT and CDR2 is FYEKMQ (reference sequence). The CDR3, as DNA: TGTGCCAGCAGCCTAGGGAGCTCTGGGGCCAACGTCCTGACTTTC. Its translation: CASSLGSSGANVLTF.

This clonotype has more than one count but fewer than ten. The CDR3, as DNA: TGTGCCAGCTCCCCCGGACAGGGGGTAATTCGTTCCTACGAGCAGTACTTC. Amino acids: CASSPGQGVIRSYEQYF. The chain recombines TRBV18 with TRBJ2-7; 10 bases agree with TRBD1. The V segment lost 6 bases and the J segment 1 base; nucleotides outside the gene matches: 12. The CDR3 has 17 residues. The V gene's germline CDR1 is KGHSH and CDR2 LQKENI.

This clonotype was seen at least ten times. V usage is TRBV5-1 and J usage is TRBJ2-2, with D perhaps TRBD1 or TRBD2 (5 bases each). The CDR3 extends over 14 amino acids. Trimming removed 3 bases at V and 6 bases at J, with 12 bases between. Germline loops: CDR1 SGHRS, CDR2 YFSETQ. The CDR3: CASSYLRGPGELFF. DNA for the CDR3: TGCGCCAGCAGCTATCTGAGGGGACCCGGGGAGCTGTTTTTT.

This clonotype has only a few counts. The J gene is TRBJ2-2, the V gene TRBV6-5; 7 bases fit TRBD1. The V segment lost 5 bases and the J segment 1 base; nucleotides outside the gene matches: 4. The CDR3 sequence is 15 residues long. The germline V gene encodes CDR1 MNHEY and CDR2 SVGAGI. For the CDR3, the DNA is TGTGCCAGCAGTATCAGGACAGGGAACACCGGGGAGCTGTTTTTT. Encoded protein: CASSIRTGNTGELFF.

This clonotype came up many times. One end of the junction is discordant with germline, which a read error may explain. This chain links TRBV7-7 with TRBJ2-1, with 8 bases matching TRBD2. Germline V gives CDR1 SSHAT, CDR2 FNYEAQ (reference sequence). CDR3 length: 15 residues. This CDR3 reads CASSLGTRFFSEQFF. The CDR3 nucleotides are TGTGCTAGCAGCTTAGGGACTAGGTTTTTCTCCGAGCAGTTCTTC.

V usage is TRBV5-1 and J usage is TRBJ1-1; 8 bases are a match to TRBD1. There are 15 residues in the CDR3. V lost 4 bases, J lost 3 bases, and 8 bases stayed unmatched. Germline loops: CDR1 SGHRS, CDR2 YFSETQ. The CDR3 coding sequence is TGCGCCAGCAGCGGGGTCAGGGGGCGAGACACTGAAGCTTTCTTT. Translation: CASSGVRGRDTEAFF.

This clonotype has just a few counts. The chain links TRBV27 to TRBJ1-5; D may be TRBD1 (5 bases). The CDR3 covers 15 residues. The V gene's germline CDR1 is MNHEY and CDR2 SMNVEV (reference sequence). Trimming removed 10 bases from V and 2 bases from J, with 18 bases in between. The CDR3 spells CAIGAGTYGNQPQHF. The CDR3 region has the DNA TGTGCCATTGGGGCGGGGACCTACGGCAATCAGCCCCAGCATTTT.

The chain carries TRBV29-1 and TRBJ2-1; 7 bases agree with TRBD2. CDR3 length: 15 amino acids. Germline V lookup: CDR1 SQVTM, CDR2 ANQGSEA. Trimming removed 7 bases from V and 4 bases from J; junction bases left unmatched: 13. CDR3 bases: TGCAGCGGGGGGGGGACCTACTCCCCTTACAATGAGCAGTTCTTC. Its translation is CSGGGTYSPYNEQFF.

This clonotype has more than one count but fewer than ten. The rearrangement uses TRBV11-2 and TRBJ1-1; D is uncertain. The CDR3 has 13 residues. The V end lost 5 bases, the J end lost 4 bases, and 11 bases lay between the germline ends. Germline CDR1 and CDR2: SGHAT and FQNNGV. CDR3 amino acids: CASSLWDATEAFF. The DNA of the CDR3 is TGTGCCAGCAGCCTATGGGATGCCACTGAAGCTTTCTTT.

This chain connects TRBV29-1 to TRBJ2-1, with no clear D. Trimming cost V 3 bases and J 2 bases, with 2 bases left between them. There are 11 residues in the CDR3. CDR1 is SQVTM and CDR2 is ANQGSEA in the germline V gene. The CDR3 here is CSVDPYNEQFF. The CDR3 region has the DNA TGCAGCGTTGACCCCTACAATGAGCAGTTCTTC.

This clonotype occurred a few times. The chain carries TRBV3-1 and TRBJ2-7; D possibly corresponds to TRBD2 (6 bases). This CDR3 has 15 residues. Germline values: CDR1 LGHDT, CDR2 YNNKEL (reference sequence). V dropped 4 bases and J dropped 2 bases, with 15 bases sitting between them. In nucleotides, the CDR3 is TGTGCCAGCAGCCCGGGGGTGGAGGTAACCTACGAGCAGTACTTC. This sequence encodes CASSPGVEVTYEQYF.

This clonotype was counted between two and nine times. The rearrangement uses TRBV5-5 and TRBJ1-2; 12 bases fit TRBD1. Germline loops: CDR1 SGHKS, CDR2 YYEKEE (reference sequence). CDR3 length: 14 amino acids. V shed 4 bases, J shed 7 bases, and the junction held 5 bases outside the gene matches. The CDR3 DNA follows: TGTGCCAGCAGCGGCCGGGACAGGGGGCCTGGCTACACCTTC. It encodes CASSGRDRGPGYTF.

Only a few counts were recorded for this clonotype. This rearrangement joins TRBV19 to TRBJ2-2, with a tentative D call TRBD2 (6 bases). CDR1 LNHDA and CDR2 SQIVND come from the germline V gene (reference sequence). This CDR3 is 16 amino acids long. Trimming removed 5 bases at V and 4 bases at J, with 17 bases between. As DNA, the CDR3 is TGTGCCAGTAGTCCCCCTCGGAGGGGCCTCACCGGGGAGCTGTTTTTT. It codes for CASSPPRRGLTGELFF.

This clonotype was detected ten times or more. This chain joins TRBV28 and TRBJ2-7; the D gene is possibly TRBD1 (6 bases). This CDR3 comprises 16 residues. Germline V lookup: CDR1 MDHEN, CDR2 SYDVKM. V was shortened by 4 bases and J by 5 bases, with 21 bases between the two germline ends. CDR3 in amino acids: CASSSGQSPGSNEQYV. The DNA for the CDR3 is TGTGCCAGCAGTTCCGGACAGTCACCTGGAAGCAACGAGCAGTACGTC.

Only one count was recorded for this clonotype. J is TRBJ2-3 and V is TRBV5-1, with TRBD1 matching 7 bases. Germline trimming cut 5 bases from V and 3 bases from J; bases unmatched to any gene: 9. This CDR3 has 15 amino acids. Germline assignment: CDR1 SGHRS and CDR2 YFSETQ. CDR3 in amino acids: CASSFLRGKTDTQYF. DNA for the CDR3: TGCGCCAGCAGTTTCCTCAGGGGGAAAACAGATACGCAGTATTTT.

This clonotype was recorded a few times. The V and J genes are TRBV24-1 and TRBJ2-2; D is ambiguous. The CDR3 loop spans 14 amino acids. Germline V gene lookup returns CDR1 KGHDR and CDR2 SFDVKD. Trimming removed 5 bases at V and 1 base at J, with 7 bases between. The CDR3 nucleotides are TGTGCCACCAGTGCAGCATTGAACACCGGGGAGCTGTTTTTT. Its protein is CATSAALNTGELFF.

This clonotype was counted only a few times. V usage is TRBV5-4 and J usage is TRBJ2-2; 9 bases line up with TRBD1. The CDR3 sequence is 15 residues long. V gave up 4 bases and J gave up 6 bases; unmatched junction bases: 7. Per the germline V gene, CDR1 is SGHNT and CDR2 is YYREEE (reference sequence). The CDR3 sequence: CASSRPGTGSGELFF. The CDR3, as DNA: TGTGCCAGCAGCCGTCCCGGGACAGGGTCCGGGGAGCTGTTTTTT.